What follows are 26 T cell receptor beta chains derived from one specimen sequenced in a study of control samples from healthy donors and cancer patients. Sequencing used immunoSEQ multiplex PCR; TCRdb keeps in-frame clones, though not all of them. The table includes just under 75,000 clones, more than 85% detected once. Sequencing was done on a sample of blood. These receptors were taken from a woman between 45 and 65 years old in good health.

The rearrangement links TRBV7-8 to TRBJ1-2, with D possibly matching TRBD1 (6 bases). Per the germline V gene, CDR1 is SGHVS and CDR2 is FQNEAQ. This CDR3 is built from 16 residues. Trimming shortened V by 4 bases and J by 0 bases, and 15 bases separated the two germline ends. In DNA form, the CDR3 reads TGTGCCAGCAGCTCACGAACAGGGTTTGCTAACTATGGCTACACCTTC. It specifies CASSSRTGFANYGYTF.

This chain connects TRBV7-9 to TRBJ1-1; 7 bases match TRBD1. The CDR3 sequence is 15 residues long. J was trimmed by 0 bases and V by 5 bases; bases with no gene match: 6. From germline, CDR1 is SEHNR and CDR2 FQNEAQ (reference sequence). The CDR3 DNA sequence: TGTGCCAGCAGCCCGTCCAGGGGGGTGAACACTGAAGCTTTCTTT. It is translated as CASSPSRGVNTEAFF.

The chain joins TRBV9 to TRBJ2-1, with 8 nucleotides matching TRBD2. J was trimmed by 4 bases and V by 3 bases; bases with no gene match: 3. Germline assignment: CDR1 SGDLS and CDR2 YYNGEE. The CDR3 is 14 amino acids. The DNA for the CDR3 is TGTGCCAGCAGCGAGGGACTAGGGTACAATGAGCAGTTCTTC. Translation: CASSEGLGYNEQFF.

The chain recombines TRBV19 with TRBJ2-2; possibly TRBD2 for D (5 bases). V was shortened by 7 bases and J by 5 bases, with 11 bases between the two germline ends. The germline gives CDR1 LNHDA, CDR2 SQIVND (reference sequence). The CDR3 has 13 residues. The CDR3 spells CASKGSVTGELFF. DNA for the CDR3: TGTGCCAGTAAGGGTAGCGTTACCGGGGAGCTGTTTTTT.

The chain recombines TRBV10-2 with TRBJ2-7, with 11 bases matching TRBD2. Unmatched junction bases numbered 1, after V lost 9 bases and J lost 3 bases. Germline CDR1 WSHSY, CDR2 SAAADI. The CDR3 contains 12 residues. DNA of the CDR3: TGCGCCAGTGGGACTAGCGGCTACGAGCAGTACTTC. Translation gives CASGTSGYEQYF.

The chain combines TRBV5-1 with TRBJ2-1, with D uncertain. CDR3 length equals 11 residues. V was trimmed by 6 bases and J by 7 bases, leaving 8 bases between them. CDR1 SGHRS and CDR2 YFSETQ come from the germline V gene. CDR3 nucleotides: TGCGCCAGCACTGAGATAAATGAGCAGTTCTTC. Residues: CASTEINEQFF.

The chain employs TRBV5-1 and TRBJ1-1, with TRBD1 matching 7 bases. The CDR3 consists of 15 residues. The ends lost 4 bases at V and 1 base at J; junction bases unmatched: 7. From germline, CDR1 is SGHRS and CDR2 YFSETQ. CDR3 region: CASSLSGQSNTEAFF. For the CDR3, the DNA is TGCGCCAGCAGCCTTTCGGGACAGTCGAACACTGAAGCTTTCTTT.

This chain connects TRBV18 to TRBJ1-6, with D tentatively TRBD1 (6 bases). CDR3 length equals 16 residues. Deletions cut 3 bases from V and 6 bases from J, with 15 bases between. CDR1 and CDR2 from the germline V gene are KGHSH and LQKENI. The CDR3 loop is CASSPLSRGGNSPLHF. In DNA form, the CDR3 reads TGTGCCAGCTCACCCCTTTCCAGGGGAGGTAATTCACCCCTCCACTTT.

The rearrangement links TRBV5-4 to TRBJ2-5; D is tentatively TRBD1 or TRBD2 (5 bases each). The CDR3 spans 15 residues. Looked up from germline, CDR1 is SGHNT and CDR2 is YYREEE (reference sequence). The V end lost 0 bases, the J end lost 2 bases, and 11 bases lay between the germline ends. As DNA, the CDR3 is TGTGCCAGCAGCTTGGGTTGGGGGTTACAAGAGACCCAGTACTTC. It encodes CASSLGWGLQETQYF.

CDR3 in amino acids: CASSLGPGTGSYEQYF. The CDR3, as DNA: TGCGCCAGCAGCTTGGGGCCCGGGACAGGCTCCTACGAGCAGTACTTC. The rearrangement uses TRBV5-1 and TRBJ2-7; 8 bases line up with TRBD1. The CDR3 totals 16 residues. After removal of 0 bases from V and 0 bases from J, the junction contained 5 bases not matched to a gene. From germline, CDR1 is SGHRS and CDR2 YFSETQ.

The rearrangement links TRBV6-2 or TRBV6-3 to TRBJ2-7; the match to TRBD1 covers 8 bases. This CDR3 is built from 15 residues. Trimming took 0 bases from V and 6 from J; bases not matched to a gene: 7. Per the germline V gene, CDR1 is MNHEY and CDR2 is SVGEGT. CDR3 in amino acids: CASSYSRQGKSEQYF. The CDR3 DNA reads TGTGCCAGCAGTTACTCGCGACAGGGGAAATCCGAGCAGTACTTC.

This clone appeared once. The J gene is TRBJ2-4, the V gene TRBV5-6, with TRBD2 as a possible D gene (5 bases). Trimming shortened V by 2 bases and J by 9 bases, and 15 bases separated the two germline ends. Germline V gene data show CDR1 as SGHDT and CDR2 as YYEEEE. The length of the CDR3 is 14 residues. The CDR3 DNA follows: TGTGCCAGCAGCTTCCATGGGGAGAGATGCATTCAGTACTTC. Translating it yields CASSFHGERCIQYF.

CDR3 loop: CASTGTSGSGTQYF. The CDR3 region has the DNA TGTGCCAGCACCGGGACTAGCGGGTCTGGGACCCAGTACTTC. The rearrangement links TRBV2 to TRBJ2-5; 12 positions agree with TRBD2. The CDR3 extends over 14 amino acids. J gave up 7 bases and V 7 bases, and 7 bases lay outside the gene matches. Germline CDR1 reads SNHLY; CDR2 reads FYNNEI.

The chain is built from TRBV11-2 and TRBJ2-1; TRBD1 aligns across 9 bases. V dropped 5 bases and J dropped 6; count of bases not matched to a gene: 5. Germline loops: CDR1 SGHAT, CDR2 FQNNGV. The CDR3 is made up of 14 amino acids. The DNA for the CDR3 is TGTGCCAGCAGCGACCCGACAGGGGGCAATGAGCAGTTCTTC. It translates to CASSDPTGGNEQFF.

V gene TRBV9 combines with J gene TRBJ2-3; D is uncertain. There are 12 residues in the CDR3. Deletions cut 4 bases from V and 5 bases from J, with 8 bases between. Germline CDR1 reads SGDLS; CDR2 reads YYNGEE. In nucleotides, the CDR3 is TGTGCCAGCAGCCTCCCCCGAGATACGCAGTATTTT. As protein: CASSLPRDTQYF.

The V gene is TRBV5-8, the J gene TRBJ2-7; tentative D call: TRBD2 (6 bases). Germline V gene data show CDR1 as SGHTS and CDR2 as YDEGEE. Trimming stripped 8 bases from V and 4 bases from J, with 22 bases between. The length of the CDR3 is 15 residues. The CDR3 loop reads CASMEGVPTKYEQYF. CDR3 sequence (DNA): TGTGCCAGTATGGAGGGAGTCCCAACTAAATACGAGCAGTACTTC. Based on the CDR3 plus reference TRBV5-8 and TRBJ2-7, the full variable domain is EAGVTQSPTHLIKTRGQQATLRCSPISGHTSVYWYQQALGLGLQFLLWYDEGEERNRGNFPPRFSGRQFPNYSSELNVNALELEDSALYLCASMEGVPTKYEQYFGPGTRLTVT.

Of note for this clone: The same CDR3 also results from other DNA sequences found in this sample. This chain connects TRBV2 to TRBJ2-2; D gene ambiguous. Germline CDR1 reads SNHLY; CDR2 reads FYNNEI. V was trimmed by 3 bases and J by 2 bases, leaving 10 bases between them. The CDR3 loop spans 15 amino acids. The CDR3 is CASSDWSANTGELFF. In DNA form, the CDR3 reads TGTGCCAGCAGTGACTGGTCAGCTAACACCGGGGAGCTGTTTTTT.

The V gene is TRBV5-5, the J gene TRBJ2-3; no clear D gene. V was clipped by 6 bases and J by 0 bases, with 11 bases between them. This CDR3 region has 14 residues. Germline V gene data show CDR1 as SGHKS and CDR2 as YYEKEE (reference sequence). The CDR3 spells CASNRASSTDTQYF. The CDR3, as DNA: TGTGCCAGCAATCGGGCTTCCAGCACAGATACGCAGTATTTT.

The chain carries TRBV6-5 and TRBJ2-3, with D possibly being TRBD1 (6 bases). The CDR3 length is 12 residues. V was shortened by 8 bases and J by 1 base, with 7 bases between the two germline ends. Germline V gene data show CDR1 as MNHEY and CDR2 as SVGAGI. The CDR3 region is CASSGGTDTQYF. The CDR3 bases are TGTGCCAGCTCAGGGGGCACAGATACGCAGTATTTT.

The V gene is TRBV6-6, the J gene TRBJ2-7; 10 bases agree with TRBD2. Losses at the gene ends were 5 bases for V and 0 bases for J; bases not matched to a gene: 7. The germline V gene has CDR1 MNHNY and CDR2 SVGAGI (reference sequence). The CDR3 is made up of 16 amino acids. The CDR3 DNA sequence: TGTGCCAGCAGTCCCGAAACTAGCGGGGCCTCCTACGAGCAGTACTTC. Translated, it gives CASSPETSGASYEQYF.

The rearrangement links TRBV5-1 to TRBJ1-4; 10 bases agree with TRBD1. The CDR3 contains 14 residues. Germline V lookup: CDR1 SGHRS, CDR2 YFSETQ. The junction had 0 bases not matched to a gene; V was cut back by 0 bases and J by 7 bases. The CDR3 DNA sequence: TGCGCCAGCAGCTTGGGACAGGGGGCTGAAAAACTGTTTTTT. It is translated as CASSLGQGAEKLFF. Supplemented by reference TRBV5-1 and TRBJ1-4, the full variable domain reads KAGVTQTPRYLIKTRGQQVTLSCSPISGHRSVSWYQQTPGQGLQFLFEYFSETQRNKGNFPGRFSGRQFSNSRSEMNVSTLELGDSALYLCASSLGQGAEKLFFGSGTQLSVL.

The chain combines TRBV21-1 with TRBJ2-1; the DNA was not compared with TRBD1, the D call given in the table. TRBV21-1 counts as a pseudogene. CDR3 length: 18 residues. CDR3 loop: CASSRAWSGKAPYNEQFF. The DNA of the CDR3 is TGTGCCAGCAGCAGAGCGTGGTCAGGGAAGGCCCCCTACAATGAGCAGTTCTTC.

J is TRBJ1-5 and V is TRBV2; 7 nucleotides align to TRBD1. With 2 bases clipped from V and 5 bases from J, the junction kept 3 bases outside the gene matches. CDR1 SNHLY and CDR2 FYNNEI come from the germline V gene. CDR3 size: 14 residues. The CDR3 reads CASSESTGYQPQHF. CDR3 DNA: TGTGCCAGCAGTGAATCGACAGGGTATCAGCCCCAGCATTTT.

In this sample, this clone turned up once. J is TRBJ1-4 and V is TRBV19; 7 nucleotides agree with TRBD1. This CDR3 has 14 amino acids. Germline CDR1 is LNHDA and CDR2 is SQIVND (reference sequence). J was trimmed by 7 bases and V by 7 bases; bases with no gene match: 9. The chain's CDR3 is CASTNRGLGEKLFF. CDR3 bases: TGTGCCAGTACCAACAGGGGTTTGGGTGAAAAACTGTTTTTT.

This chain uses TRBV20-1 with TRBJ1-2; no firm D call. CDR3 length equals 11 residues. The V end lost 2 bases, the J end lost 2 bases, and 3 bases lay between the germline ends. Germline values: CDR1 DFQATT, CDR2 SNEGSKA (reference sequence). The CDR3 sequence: CSARQNYGYTF. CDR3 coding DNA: TGCAGTGCTAGACAGAACTATGGCTACACCTTC.

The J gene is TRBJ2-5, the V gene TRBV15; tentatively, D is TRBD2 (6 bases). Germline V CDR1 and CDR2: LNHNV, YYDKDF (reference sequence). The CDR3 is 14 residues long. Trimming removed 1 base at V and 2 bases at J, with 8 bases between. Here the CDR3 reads CATSRVAGQETQYF. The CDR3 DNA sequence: TGTGCCACCAGCAGAGTGGCGGGGCAAGAGACCCAGTACTTC. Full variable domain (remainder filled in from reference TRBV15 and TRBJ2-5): DAMVIQNPRYQVTQFGKPVTLSCSQTLNHNVMYWYQQKSSQAPKLLFHYYDKDFNNEADTPDNFQSRRPNTSFCFLDIRSPGLGDTAMYLCATSRVAGQETQYFGPGTRLLVL.